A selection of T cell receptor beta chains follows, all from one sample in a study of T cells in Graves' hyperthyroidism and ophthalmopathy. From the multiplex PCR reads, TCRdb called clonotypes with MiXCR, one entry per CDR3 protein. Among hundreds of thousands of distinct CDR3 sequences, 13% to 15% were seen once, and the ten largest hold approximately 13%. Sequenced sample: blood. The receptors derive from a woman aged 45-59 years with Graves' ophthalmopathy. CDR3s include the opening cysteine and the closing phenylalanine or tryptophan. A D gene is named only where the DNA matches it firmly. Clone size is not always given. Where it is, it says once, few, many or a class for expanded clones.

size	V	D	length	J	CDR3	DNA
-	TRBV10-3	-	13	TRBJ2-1	CAISSLKNNEQFF	TGTGCCATCAGCAGTCTTAAGAACAATGAGCAGTTCTTC
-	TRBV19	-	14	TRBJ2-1	CASTTGGSYNEQFF	TGTGCCAGTACCACCGGAGGAAGTTACAATGAGCAGTTCTTC
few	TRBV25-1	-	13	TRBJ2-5	CASSRGGAETQYF	TGTGCCAGCAGCCGAGGGGGGGCGGAGACCCAGTACTTC
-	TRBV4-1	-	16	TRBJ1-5	CASSQKSRRSRWPQHF	TGCGCCAGCAGCCAAAAAAGTAGGCGGTCTAGGTGGCCCCAGCATTTT
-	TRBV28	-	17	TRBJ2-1	CASSFSMAGGIYNEQFF	TGTGCCAGCAGTTTCTCTATGGCTGGCGGGATTTACAATGAGCAGTTCTTC
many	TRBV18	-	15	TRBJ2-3	CASSQGTTSTDTQYF	TGTGCCAGCTCACAAGGGACAACTAGCACAGATACGCAGTATTTT
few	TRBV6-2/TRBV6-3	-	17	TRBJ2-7	CASSPTVEVGGPYEQYF	TGTGCCAGCAGTCCTACTGTGGAGGTAGGCGGACCCTACGAGCAGTACTTC
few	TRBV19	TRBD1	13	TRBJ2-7	CASMSDRGYEQYF	TGTGCCAGTATGTCGGACAGGGGGTACGAGCAGTACTTC
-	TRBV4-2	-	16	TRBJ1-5	CASSQSWGGGNQPQHF	TGTGCCAGCAGCCAATCATGGGGCGGCGGCAATCAGCCCCAGCATTTT
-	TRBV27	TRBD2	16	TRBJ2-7	CASSLSGSGNSYEQYF	TGTGCCAGCAGTTTATCGGGTAGCGGGAACTCCTACGAGCAGTACTTC
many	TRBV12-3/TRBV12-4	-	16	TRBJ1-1	CASSLKLRRGDTEAFF	TGTGCCAGCAGTTTAAAATTGCGCAGGGGCGACACTGAAGCTTTCTTT
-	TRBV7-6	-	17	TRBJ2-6	CASSAGPVLAGANVLTF	TGTGCCAGCAGCGCCGGACCCGTCTTAGCTGGGGCCAACGTCCTGACTTTC
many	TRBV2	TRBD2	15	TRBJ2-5	CASSGASGRGETQYF	TGTGCCAGCAGTGGTGCTAGCGGGAGGGGTGAGACCCAGTACTTC
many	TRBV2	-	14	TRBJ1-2	CARRDNPNHYGYTF	TGTGCCAGACGAGACAACCCGAACCACTATGGCTACACCTTC
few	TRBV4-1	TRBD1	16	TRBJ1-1	CASSQEHRGPGDEAFF	TGCGCCAGCAGCCAAGAACATAGGGGGCCTGGGGATGAAGCTTTCTTT
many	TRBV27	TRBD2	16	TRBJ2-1	CASSFPGLAGYNEQFF	TGTGCCAGCAGTTTCCCTGGACTAGCGGGATACAATGAGCAGTTCTTC
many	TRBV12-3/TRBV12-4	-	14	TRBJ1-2	CASSLGGIDYGYTF	TGTGCCAGCAGTTTAGGTGGCATCGACTATGGCTACACCTTC
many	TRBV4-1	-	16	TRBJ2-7	CASSQVVSTSSYEQYF	TGCGCCAGCAGCCAAGTCGTTTCGACTAGCTCCTACGAGCAGTACTTC
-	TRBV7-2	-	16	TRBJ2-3	CASSLGGGNGADTQYF	TGTGCCAGCAGCTTAGGGGGCGGGAACGGCGCAGATACGCAGTATTTT
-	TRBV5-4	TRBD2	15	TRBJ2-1	CASSLAGAKYNEQFF	TGTGCCAGCAGCTTAGCGGGAGCTAAGTACAATGAGCAGTTCTTC
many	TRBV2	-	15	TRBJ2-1	CASSGRGASYNEQFF	TGTGCCAGCAGTGGTAGGGGCGCAAGCTACAATGAGCAGTTCTTC
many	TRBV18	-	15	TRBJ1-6	CASSPSGQANSPLHF	TGTGCCAGCTCACCATCAGGACAAGCCAATTCACCCCTCCACTTT
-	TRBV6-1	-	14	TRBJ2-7	CACSQLTHSYEQYF	TGTGCCTGCAGCCAACTGACGCACTCCTACGAGCAGTACTTC
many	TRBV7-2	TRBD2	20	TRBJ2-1	CASSPTLAIAGGGSYNEQFF	TGTGCCAGCAGCCCTACCCTGGCTATAGCGGGAGGGGGATCCTACAATGAGCAGTTCTTC
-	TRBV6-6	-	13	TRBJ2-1	CASSYVGGGEQFF	TGTGCCAGCAGTTACGTAGGGGGTGGTGAGCAGTTCTTC
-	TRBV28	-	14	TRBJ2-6	CASFTQAGANVLTF	TGTGCCAGCTTTACGCAAGCTGGGGCCAACGTCCTGACTTTC